The entry below describes one TCR beta chain. Germline V gene sequence: CDR1 ENHRY, CDR2 SYGVKD. V was pared by 4 bases and J by 2 bases, with 6 bases of the junction left unmatched. The length of the CDR3 is 16 residues. This entry comes from a study of T cell changes during pregnancy in multiple sclerosis. Repertoires were generated with immunoSEQ multiplex PCR, while TCRdb's copy carries only in-frame clones and drops some. The repertoire holds tens of thousands of clones, roughly 90% seen once, with 0.45% to 0.6% in the top ten. The sequence came from a female donor with multiple sclerosis, enrolled in a pregnancy study. The V call is TRBV10-3, the J call TRBJ2-3; 10 bases match TRBD2. The sample here was CD4+ T cells from peripheral blood mononuclear cells, taken after pregnancy. The CDR3 sequence is CAISGSGGRATDTQYF. CDR3 bases: TGTGCCATCAGTGGTAGCGGGGGGAGGGCCACAGATACGCAGTATTTT.